The TCR beta chain under discussion was sequenced for a study of blood T cell repertoires in COVID-19. Study background: From the United States, Italy and Spain came samples of acute and convalescent COVID-19. PBMCs, B-cell-depleted T cells, or T cells provided the cDNA or gDNA that made up the material.

Original methodology: Quantification of nucleated cells was approximated via reference gene primer amplification. TCRdb's copy holds only in-frame clones and misses some; the assay was immunoSEQ multiplex PCR. V and J calls and clone size are as listed in that table; D and trimming were resolved from the DNA. The data show over 130,000 clones, about nine tenths seen once. CDR1 KGHSH and CDR2 LQKENI come from the germline V gene. Germline trimming cut 3 bases from V and 10 bases from J; bases unmatched to any gene: 9. The CDR3 spans 14 residues. The rearrangement links TRBV18 to TRBJ2-1; 7 bases line up with TRBD2. The sequencing input was peripheral blood. The receptor's source is a human donor with COVID-19, enrolled during active disease. The donor label of this sample is uncertain. The CDR3 is CASSPGVRREEQFF. In DNA form, the CDR3 reads TGTGCCAGCTCACCTGGGGTCCGGCGGGAGGAGCAGTTCTTC.